These 9 T cell receptor beta chains were all obtained from the same sample, sequenced in a study of blood T cell repertoires in COVID-19. The protocol was immunoSEQ multiplex PCR, while the TCRdb copy is restricted to in-frame clones and leaves out a portion. Altogether about 150,000 clones are present, around 83% being singletons, with the ten largest covering around an eighth. What was sequenced was peripheral blood. The source is a woman aged 55-75 years with COVID-19, enrolled during active disease.

Many counts were recorded for this clone. V and J are TRBV6-5 and TRBJ1-2; D gene ambiguous. CDR3 size: 10 residues. V shed 5 bases and J shed 8 bases, with 6 bases lying between them. Germline V gene sequence: CDR1 MNHEY, CDR2 SVGAGI. CDR3 DNA sequence: TGTGCCAGCAGTAGGAGGGGCTACACCTTC. Protein product: CASSRRGYTF.

CDR3 DNA sequence: TGCGCCAGCAGGTTGCCGGGACAGGGCAATGAGCAGTTCTTC. Amino acids: CASRLPGQGNEQFF. J is TRBJ2-1 and V is TRBV4-1, with 9 bases that match TRBD1. With 6 bases clipped from V and 6 bases from J, the junction kept 6 bases outside the gene matches. Per germline, CDR1 MGHRA and CDR2 YSYEKL. The CDR3 has 14 amino acids.

The chain uses TRBV3-1 (or the pseudogene TRBV3-2) and TRBJ1-1; maybe TRBD1 (5 bases). The CDR3 spans 17 residues. Trimming removed 0 bases from V and 0 bases from J, with 14 bases in between. Germline V lookup: CDR1 LGHDT, CDR2 YNNKEL (reference sequence). The CDR3 coding sequence is TGTGCCAGCAGCCAAGATCTACGGACACTTATGAACACTGAAGCTTTCTTT. It encodes CASSQDLRTLMNTEAFF.

The V call is TRBV5-5, the J call TRBJ2-5, with 7 bases matching TRBD2. V shed 4 bases, J shed 5 bases, and the junction held 8 bases outside the gene matches. This CDR3 contains 14 residues. CDR1 SGHKS and CDR2 YYEKEE come from the germline V gene (reference sequence). The CDR3 coding sequence is TGTGCCAGCAGCCCTGGGGGGGTCCGGGAGACCCAGTACTTC. It encodes CASSPGGVRETQYF.

V and J are TRBV7-8 and TRBJ1-5; 8 bases map to TRBD1. This CDR3 has 15 residues. The germline gives CDR1 SGHVS, CDR2 FQNEAQ. V lost 5 bases to trimming and J lost 2 bases; unmatched junction nucleotides: 5. The CDR3 region is CASSGQGGGNQPQHF. The CDR3, as DNA: TGTGCCAGCAGCGGACAGGGTGGGGGCAATCAGCCCCAGCATTTT.

This clone has more than one count but fewer than ten. The V gene is TRBV6-1, the J gene TRBJ1-5; D is uncertain. Germline CDR1 is MNHNS and CDR2 is SASEGT. The CDR3 contains 14 residues. The V and J ends lost 0 bases and 4 bases respectively, with 7 bases between them. CDR3 sequence (DNA): TGTGCCAGCAGTGAAGCAAGAGGAAATCAGCCCCAGCATTTT. Residues: CASSEARGNQPQHF.

The chain has TRBV7-9 and TRBJ1-6, with unresolved D. CDR1 is SEHNR, CDR2 FQNEAQ, per germline (reference sequence). The CDR3 length is 12 residues. V gave up 6 bases and J gave up 14 bases, with 14 bases separating them. The CDR3 protein is CASSYDFESLHF. In nucleotides, the CDR3 is TGTGCCAGCAGTTATGACTTTGAATCCCTCCACTTT.

This chain connects TRBV30 to TRBJ1-1, with a tentative D call TRBD1 (6 bases). Trimming took 2 bases from V and 4 from J, leaving 11 bases between them. The CDR3 runs to 13 residues. CDR1 is GTSNPN and CDR2 is SVGIG in the germline V gene (reference sequence). CDR3 DNA sequence: TGTGCCTGGAGTCCAGGGGATGCCACTGAAGCTTTCTTT. Encoded protein: CAWSPGDATEAFF.

The chain links TRBV14 to TRBJ2-2; TRBD2 aligns across 10 bases. Trimming removed 4 bases from V and 6 bases from J; junction bases left unmatched: 5. Germline CDR1 SGHDN, CDR2 FVKESK. The CDR3 is 15 amino acids. CDR3 loop: CASSLPGLASGELFF. The CDR3 DNA reads TGTGCCAGCAGCCTTCCGGGACTAGCGTCCGGGGAGCTGTTTTTT.